The text below deals with one TCR beta chain. The authors' processing: It was from reference gene primer amplification that nucleated cell counts were estimated. Clones were sequenced by immunoSEQ multiplex PCR, and TCRdb holds only the in-frame ones, with some missing. V and J calls and clone size follow that table, whereas D and trimming were derived from the DNA. The table shows tens of thousands of clones, with about four fifths occurring only once. The record originates from a study of blood T cell repertoires in COVID-19. Study background: The study drew acute and convalescent COVID-19 samples from the United States, Italy and Spain. Nucleic acid was either cDNA or gDNA, and it came from T cells, B-cell-depleted T cells, or PBMCs.

The germline V gene encodes CDR1 SQVTM and CDR2 ANQGSEA. With V trimmed by 6 bases and J by 1 base, 9 bases remained unmatched. The CDR3 runs to 14 residues. The sequenced material came from peripheral blood. The receptor's source is a woman aged 80 or over with acute or convalescent COVID-19. The chain uses TRBV29-1 and TRBJ2-7; TRBD1 aligns across 7 bases. The CDR3 region is CSVKGEQGSYEQYF. For the CDR3, the DNA is TGCAGCGTGAAAGGGGAACAGGGGTCCTACGAGCAGTACTTC.